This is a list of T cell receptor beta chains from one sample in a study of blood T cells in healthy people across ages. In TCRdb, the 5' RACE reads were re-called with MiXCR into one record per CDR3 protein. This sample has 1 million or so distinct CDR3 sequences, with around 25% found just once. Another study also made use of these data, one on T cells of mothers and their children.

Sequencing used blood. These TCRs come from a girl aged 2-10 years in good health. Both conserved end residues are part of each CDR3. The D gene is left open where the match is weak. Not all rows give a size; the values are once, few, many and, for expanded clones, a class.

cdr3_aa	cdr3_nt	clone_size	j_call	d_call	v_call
CASSTGGLGEKLFF	TGTGCCAGCAGTACTGGGGGCCTGGGTGAAAAACTGTTTTTT	-	TRBJ1-4	-	TRBV7-2
CASSLLRGGYTDTQYF	TGTGCCAGCAGCCTGTTGCGAGGGGGCTACACAGATACGCAGTATTTT	once	TRBJ2-3	TRBD1	TRBV9
CASSFGREVSYEQYF	TGTGCCAGCAGTTTCGGTCGGGAGGTCTCCTACGAGCAGTACTTC	-	TRBJ2-7	TRBD2	TRBV28
CASSLGGTDNQPQHF	TGCGCCAGCAGCTTGGGGGGGACAGATAATCAGCCCCAGCATTTT	-	TRBJ1-5	TRBD1	TRBV5-1
CASSPPETPGTGELFF	TGTGCCAGCAGCCCCCCGGAGACCCCGGGGACCGGGGAGCTGTTTTTT	-	TRBJ2-2	-	TRBV11-2
CASSLDSAGDREGFF	TGTGCCAGCAGCTTAGATTCGGCGGGGGACAGGGAGGGTTTCTTT	few	TRBJ1-1	TRBD1	TRBV7-9
CASSEALLRGPSYEQYF	TGTGCCAGCAGTGAAGCGCTTCTGAGGGGGCCCTCCTACGAGCAGTACTTC	-	TRBJ2-7	TRBD1	TRBV2
CASSLTTDGDTIYF	TGTGCCAGCAGCTTAACGACTGATGGGGACACCATATATTTT	few	TRBJ1-3	-	TRBV7-9
CASSLAGGAFYEQYF	TGTGCCAGCAGCTTAGCAGGGGGCGCTTTCTACGAGCAGTACTTC	-	TRBJ2-7	TRBD1	TRBV7-9
CASTPAGRSNEQFF	TGTGCCAGCACTCCCGCGGGGAGGAGCAATGAGCAGTTCTTC	-	TRBJ2-1	-	TRBV12-3/TRBV12-4
CASSLQDRFAYEQYF	TGTGCCAGCAGTTTACAGGACAGGTTCGCCTACGAGCAGTACTTC	-	TRBJ2-7	TRBD1	TRBV28
CASSQVGEGLGYTF	TGTGCCAGCAGCCAAGTCGGCGAAGGGCTGGGCTACACCTTC	few	TRBJ1-2	-	TRBV3-1
CASSLGQEYTIYF	TGTGCCAGCAGCCTGGGACAGGAATACACCATATATTTT	few	TRBJ1-3	TRBD1	TRBV7-9
CSAVEHPGTQYF	TGCAGCGCCGTGGAGCATCCGGGGACCCAGTACTTC	-	TRBJ2-5	-	TRBV29-1
CAISESWDREETQYF	TGTGCCATCAGTGAGTCGTGGGACAGGGAAGAGACCCAGTACTTC	-	TRBJ2-5	TRBD1	TRBV10-3
CASSWGSGGSTDTQYF	TGTGCCAGCAGCTGGGGTAGCGGGGGGAGTACAGATACACAGTATTTT	few	TRBJ2-3	TRBD2	TRBV5-5
CASSSTGTGVYQETQYF	TGTGCCAGCAGTTCCACCGGGACAGGGGTGTACCAAGAGACCCAGTACTTC	-	TRBJ2-5	TRBD1	TRBV28
CASSEATGLGTIYF	TGTGCCAGCAGTGAAGCGACAGGGCTGGGCACCATATATTTT	-	TRBJ1-3	TRBD1	TRBV2
CASSSLTGTAAYEQYF	TGCGCCAGCAGCTCACTAACCGGGACGGCGGCCTACGAGCAGTACTTC	few	TRBJ2-7	-	TRBV5-1
CSARDLIQAYGYTF	TGCAGTGCTAGAGATCTTATACAGGCGTATGGCTACACCTTC	-	TRBJ1-2	-	TRBV20-1
CASTNPTGEETQYF	TGTGCCAGCACCAACCCAACCGGAGAAGAGACCCAGTACTTC	-	TRBJ2-5	-	TRBV7-2
CSASFSRGNEQFF	TGCAGTGCTAGTTTTTCCCGGGGCAATGAGCAGTTCTTC	once	TRBJ2-1	-	TRBV20-1
CASSPRVLNTGELFF	TGCGCCAGCTCCCCCAGGGTTTTGAACACCGGGGAGCTGTTTTTT	-	TRBJ2-2	-	TRBV5-1
CASSQRGGGPNEQFF	TGCGCCAGCAGCCAACGGGGGGGCGGACCCAATGAGCAGTTCTTC	few	TRBJ2-1	TRBD2	TRBV4-3
CASSNGQGVEQYF	TGTGCCAGCAGTAATGGACAGGGGGTCGAGCAGTACTTC	-	TRBJ2-7	TRBD1	TRBV12-3/TRBV12-4
CASSPLPNTEAFF	TGTGCCAGCAGCCCACTGCCGAACACTGAAGCTTTCTTT	-	TRBJ1-1	-	TRBV12-3/TRBV12-4
CASSLALHTPNYGYTF	TGTGCCAGCAGCTTAGCTCTCCATACCCCTAACTATGGCTACACCTTC	-	TRBJ1-2	-	TRBV7-9
CSVEEGGTETQYF	TGCAGCGTTGAAGAGGGGGGGACGGAGACCCAGTACTTC	-	TRBJ2-5	TRBD2	TRBV29-1
CASSFRAPYNEQFF	TGTGCCAGCAGCTTTAGGGCCCCATACAATGAGCAGTTCTTC	few	TRBJ2-1	-	TRBV13
CASTQSAGGLYEQYF	TGTGCCAGCACCCAATCGGCGGGAGGGCTCTACGAGCAGTACTTC	-	TRBJ2-7	TRBD2	TRBV6-5
CSLSGSAEEQYF	TGCAGCTTATCGGGTTCTGCGGAAGAGCAGTACTTC	few	TRBJ2-7	-	TRBV29-1
CASSHIDEKLFF	TGCGCCAGCAGCCATATCGATGAAAAACTGTTTTTT	few	TRBJ1-4	-	TRBV4-1
CTTDGEAGGYEQFF	TGCACTACTGATGGGGAGGCAGGGGGCTATGAGCAGTTCTTC	few	TRBJ2-1	TRBD1	TRBV29-1
CASSYEAYSGNTIYF	TGTGCCAGCAGTTACGAAGCTTACTCTGGAAACACCATATATTTT	-	TRBJ1-3	-	TRBV6-5
CASSDGGAFF	TGTGCCAGCAGTGACGGGGGAGCTTTCTTT	-	TRBJ1-1	-	TRBV6-1
CASSLTRQGGTEAFF	TGTGCCAGCAGCCTCACCCGACAGGGCGGCACTGAAGCTTTCTTT	-	TRBJ1-1	TRBD1	TRBV14
CATGTSGGTGELFF	TGTGCCACAGGGACTAGCGGGGGGACCGGGGAGTTGTTTTTT	few	TRBJ2-2	TRBD2	TRBV3-1